One sample yielded the 20 T cell receptor beta chains listed below, sequenced in a study of blood T cell repertoires in COVID-19. The protocol was immunoSEQ multiplex PCR, while the TCRdb copy is restricted to in-frame clones and leaves out a portion. The sample lists nearly 350,000 clones; around nine tenths were seen once. Sequenced: peripheral blood. The receptors come from a woman aged 70-85 years with COVID-19, enrolled during active disease.

V usage is TRBV5-6 and J usage is TRBJ1-3; D gene unclear. V was trimmed by 7 bases and J by 0 bases, leaving 8 bases between them. The CDR3 spans 13 residues. The germline gives CDR1 SGHDT, CDR2 YYEEEE. CDR3 bases: TGTGCCAGCCTATCCCGCTCTGGAAACACCATATATTTT. Translating it yields CASLSRSGNTIYF.

CDR3 DNA: TGTGCCAGCAGCGTAGGCGAGGGCCACACTAATGAAAAACTGTTTTTT. It is translated as CASSVGEGHTNEKLFF. The chain couples TRBV9 to TRBJ1-4; no reliable D call. CDR3 length: 16 amino acids. CDR1 and CDR2 from the germline V gene are SGDLS and YYNGEE. V was shortened by 0 bases and J by 2 bases, with 11 bases between the two germline ends.

V and J are TRBV6-5 and TRBJ1-4; D might be TRBD1 (6 bases). The CDR3 sequence is 14 residues long. Germline V CDR1 and CDR2: MNHEY, SVGAGI. V lost 8 bases, J lost 4 bases, and 14 bases lay in between. The chain's CDR3 is CASARDTFNEKLFF. The CDR3 bases are TGTGCCAGCGCACGGGACACTTTTAATGAAAAACTGTTTTTT.

The chain links TRBV11-2 to TRBJ2-7; TRBD1 matches 9 bases. The CDR3 length is 16 residues. The V segment lost 5 bases and the J segment 6 bases; nucleotides outside the gene matches: 14. Germline assignment: CDR1 SGHAT and CDR2 FQNNGV. This CDR3 is CASSLRLDRGFVEQYF. The DNA for the CDR3 is TGTGCCAGCAGCCTCCGATTGGACAGGGGCTTTGTCGAGCAGTACTTC.

This clone was recorded a few times. V gene TRBV27 combines with J gene TRBJ1-6; no clear D. From germline, CDR1 is MNHEY and CDR2 SMNVEV (reference sequence). CDR3 length: 14 amino acids. Trimming removed 8 bases at V and 2 bases at J, with 10 bases between. The CDR3 bases are TGTGCCAGCGCCCTCGAGGCCTATAATTCACCCCTCCACTTT. Translated: CASALEAYNSPLHF.

The chain employs TRBV19 and TRBJ1-2; 7 nucleotides match TRBD1. The CDR3 sequence is 13 residues long. Germline V gene data show CDR1 as LNHDA and CDR2 as SQIVND (reference sequence). Trimming removed 2 bases from V and 4 bases from J; junction bases left unmatched: 1. In DNA form, the CDR3 reads TGTGCCAGTAGTATAACAGGGGCCTATGGCTACACCTTC. Residues: CASSITGAYGYTF.

This clone was counted only a few times. CDR3 nucleotide sequence: TGTGCCTGGAGTGGCTTTGGAGTAACAAAAGCTTTCTTT. It encodes CAWSGFGVTKAFF. J is TRBJ1-1 and V is TRBV30, with no clear D. This CDR3 has 13 amino acids. Per germline, CDR1 GTSNPN and CDR2 SVGIG (reference sequence). Trimming took 1 base from V and 9 from J, leaving 15 bases between them.

The chain links TRBV5-1 to TRBJ1-3; D is unclear. The germline V gene encodes CDR1 SGHRS and CDR2 YFSETQ. CDR3 length equals 14 residues. Trimming removed 4 bases from V and 2 bases from J, with 10 bases in between. DNA for the CDR3: TGCGCCAGCAGCCTAGAGGATGCTGGAAACACCATATATTTT. It codes for CASSLEDAGNTIYF. The variable domain in full, completed from reference TRBV5-1 and TRBJ1-3, reads KAGVTQTPRYLIKTRGQQVTLSCSPISGHRSVSWYQQTPGQGLQFLFEYFSETQRNKGNFPGRFSGRQFSNSRSEMNVSTLELGDSALYLCASSLEDAGNTIYFGEGSWLTVV.

This chain links TRBV7-3 with TRBJ2-1, with 9 bases matching TRBD2. CDR3 length equals 14 residues. Germline lookup yields CDR1 SGHTA and CDR2 FQGTGA. V lost 2 bases and J lost 7; bases outside the gene matches: 3. CDR3 sequence: CASSLSSGTNEQFF. The DNA of the CDR3 is TGTGCCAGCAGCTTATCTAGCGGGACGAATGAGCAGTTCTTC.

This chain uses TRBV7-8 with TRBJ1-6; weak D call: TRBD1 (6 bases). Between the trimmed V and J ends, which lost 2 bases and 7 bases, there was a span of 12 bases. Germline CDR1 SGHVS, CDR2 FQNEAQ. The CDR3 is 15 amino acids. In nucleotides, the CDR3 is TGTGCCAGCAGCTTACCCGGGACAACAAATTCACCCCTCCACTTT. Amino acid sequence: CASSLPGTTNSPLHF.

V is TRBV28 and J is TRBJ1-1; 9 bases agree with TRBD1. The CDR3 runs 17 residues. Looked up from germline, CDR1 is MDHEN and CDR2 is SYDVKM. Trimming at V came to 4 bases and at J to 4 bases, leaving 13 bases not matched to a gene. The CDR3 region is CASSSTHRGRRSTEAFF. The CDR3 DNA is TGTGCCAGCAGTTCCACCCACAGGGGGCGGAGGAGCACTGAAGCTTTCTTT.

The chain is built from TRBV6-1 and TRBJ1-4; the D gene is possibly TRBD1 (5 bases). V was pared by 0 bases and J by 3 bases, with 5 bases between. The CDR3 consists of 14 residues. The germline V gene encodes CDR1 MNHNS and CDR2 SASEGT. Here the CDR3 reads CASSEARANEKLFF. For the CDR3, the DNA is TGTGCCAGCAGTGAAGCCAGGGCTAATGAAAAACTGTTTTTT.

The V gene is TRBV2, the J gene TRBJ2-7; 9 bases agree with TRBD1. The CDR3 spans 13 residues. CDR1 and CDR2 from the germline V gene are SNHLY and FYNNEI. V dropped 7 bases and J dropped 3; count of bases not matched to a gene: 4. The CDR3 is CASKDRGDYEQYF. DNA of the CDR3: TGTGCCAGCAAAGACAGGGGGGACTACGAGCAGTACTTC.

The chain employs TRBV5-3 and TRBJ1-5; 10 nucleotides match TRBD1. TRBV5-3 carries the ORF label, with uncertain function. The CDR3 loop spans 17 amino acids. V lost 1 base and J lost 5; bases outside the gene matches: 9. CDR3 region: CARSLNPRQGADQPQHF. In DNA form, the CDR3 reads TGTGCCAGAAGCTTGAACCCTAGACAGGGGGCTGATCAGCCCCAGCATTTT.

A single count supports this clone. The chain uses TRBV6-6 and TRBJ2-2; maybe TRBD1 (5 bases). V lost 6 bases to trimming and J lost 7 bases, with 12 bases between them. The germline gives CDR1 MNHNY, CDR2 SVGAGI (reference sequence). This CDR3 has 13 residues. The CDR3 DNA is TGTGCCAGCAGGAGCTTAGGGGTCGGGGAGCTGTTTTTT. It specifies CASRSLGVGELFF.

The chain has TRBV2 and TRBJ1-2; TRBD1 is a possible D gene (6 bases). Trimming pared 6 bases from V and 6 bases from J, leaving 17 bases between. CDR1 SNHLY and CDR2 FYNNEI come from the germline V gene. The CDR3 has 14 residues. CDR3 amino acids: CASSRMSGADGYTF. CDR3 nucleotide sequence: TGTGCCAGCAGCCGAATGTCAGGGGCGGATGGCTACACCTTC.

The chain couples TRBV5-1 to TRBJ1-1, with D possibly TRBD1 on 6 matching bases. This CDR3 is built from 16 residues. Germline loops: CDR1 SGHRS, CDR2 YFSETQ. V dropped 3 bases and J dropped 0 bases, with 15 bases sitting between them. The CDR3 loop is CASSSTGNLMNTEAFF. The CDR3 DNA reads TGCGCCAGCAGCTCGACAGGTAATTTAATGAACACTGAAGCTTTCTTT.

The rearrangement joins TRBV25-1 to TRBJ1-6; 9 nucleotides agree with TRBD1. The CDR3 is 14 residues long. With 5 bases clipped from V and 11 bases from J, the junction kept 7 bases outside the gene matches. Germline CDR1 MGHDK, CDR2 SYGVNS. The CDR3 spells CASSNRQGGPPLHF. In DNA form, the CDR3 reads TGTGCCAGCAGTAACAGACAGGGGGGGCCACCCCTCCACTTT.

This clone is a singleton in its sample. The chain uses TRBV13 and TRBJ2-3, with D possibly being TRBD2 (5 bases). This CDR3 has 13 residues. Deletions cut 5 bases from V and 4 bases from J, with 10 bases between. CDR1 and CDR2 (germline): PRHDT, FYEKMQ (reference sequence). DNA for the CDR3: TGTGCCAGCAGCGGGGAGAGGGCAGATACGCAGTATTTT. Encoded protein: CASSGERADTQYF.

V is TRBV2 and J is TRBJ1-2; D is unclear. Per germline, CDR1 SNHLY and CDR2 FYNNEI. The CDR3 runs 13 residues. V gave up 7 bases and J gave up 6 bases, with 15 bases separating them. CDR3 in DNA: TGTGCCAGCATCCAAGCGGCAGTACATGGCTACACCTTC. Encoded protein: CASIQAAVHGYTF. The entire variable domain, with the rest obtained from reference TRBV2 and TRBJ1-2, is as follows: EPEVTQTPSHQVTQMGQEVILRCVPISNHLYFYWYRQILGQKVEFLVSFYNNEISEKSEIFDDQFSVERPDGSNFTLKIRSTKLEDSAMYFCASIQAAVHGYTFGSGTRLTVV.